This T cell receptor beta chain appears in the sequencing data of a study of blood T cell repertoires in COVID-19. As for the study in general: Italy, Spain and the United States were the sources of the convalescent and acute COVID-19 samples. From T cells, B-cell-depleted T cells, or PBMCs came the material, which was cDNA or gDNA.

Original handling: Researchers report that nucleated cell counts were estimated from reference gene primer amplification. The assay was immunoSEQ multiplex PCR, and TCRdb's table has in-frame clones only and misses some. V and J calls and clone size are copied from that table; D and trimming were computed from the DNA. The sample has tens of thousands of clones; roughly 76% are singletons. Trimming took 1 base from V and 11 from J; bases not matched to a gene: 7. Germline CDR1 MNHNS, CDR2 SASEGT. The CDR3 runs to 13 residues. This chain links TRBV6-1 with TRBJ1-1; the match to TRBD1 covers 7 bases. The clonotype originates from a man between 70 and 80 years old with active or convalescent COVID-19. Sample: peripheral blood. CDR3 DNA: TGTGCCAGCAGTGAAGGAAGGGACAGTCGGGCTTTCTTT. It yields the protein CASSEGRDSRAFF.